This TCR beta chain was sequenced in a study of cytotoxic CD8 clonotypes in ibrutinib-treated CLL. Study results and limitations: Higher clonality was seen at ibrutinib response and a return toward baseline at progression. Baseline clonality, above age-matched healthy donor levels, tracked circulating CD8+ T-cell counts.

For TCR beta libraries, roughly 2 micrograms of genomic DNA were obtained from cryopreserved PBMCs. Only in-frame clones appear in the TCRdb table, and some are missing; sequencing was by immunoSEQ multiplex PCR. The table shows about 22,000 clones, with approximately 71% occurring only once. Trimming cost V 3 bases and J 5 bases; bases outside gene matches: 3. Germline V gene data show CDR1 as KGHSH and CDR2 as LQKENI. CDR3 length equals 14 residues. A remark on this clone: No antigen is known for it.

The sequencing here drew on PBMCs, taken after 12 months of ibrutinib treatment. The clonotype comes from a human donor with chronic lymphocytic leukemia. The chain links TRBV18 to TRBJ2-1, with 8 bases identical to TRBD2. The CDR3 nucleotides read TGTGCCAGCTCACCCAGCGGGGGTAACAATGAGCAGTTCTTC. This sequence encodes CASSPSGGNNEQFF.